One TCR beta chain is described in this entry. The data belong to a study of blood T cell repertoires in COVID-19. Study-level information: Specimens from acute and convalescent COVID-19 originated in the United States, Italy and Spain. Nucleic acid was either cDNA or gDNA, and it came from T cells, B-cell-depleted T cells, or PBMCs.

Source study methods: Nucleated cell number was recorded as an estimate derived from reference gene primer amplification. Sequenced by immunoSEQ multiplex PCR; TCRdb stores in-frame clones only, minus some. The V and J calls and clone size are taken from that table; D and trimming were inferred from the DNA. There are about 230,000 clones in the sample; approximately 88% occur only once, and 27% lies in the top ten. Germline lookup yields CDR1 KGHSH and CDR2 LQKENI. CDR3 length equals 15 residues. After removal of 4 bases from V and 1 base from J, the junction contained 5 bases not matched to a gene.

This clonotype originated in a man aged 40-55 years with acute or convalescent COVID-19. The sequenced sample was peripheral blood. This sequence joins TRBV18 and TRBJ2-3, with TRBD1 matching 7 bases. CDR3 protein: CASSRSTGRTDTQYF. CDR3 bases: TGTGCCAGCTCACGCTCGACAGGGCGCACAGATACGCAGTATTTT.